The clone carrying this T cell receptor (beta chain) appeared many times. The antigen remains undetermined. Germline CDR1 is DFQATT and CDR2 is SNEGSKA (reference sequence). The V and J ends lost 3 bases and 2 bases respectively, with 15 bases between them. This CDR3 has 15 residues. This sample was taken from a study of CD8 T cells in ankylosing spondylitis. Study-wide results and limits: For ankylosing spondylitis blood, a TCR beta motif of fewer than 10 highly homologous variants appeared characteristic.

One entry per CDR3 protein results from TCRdb running MiXCR on the 5' RACE reads. The sample has approximately 240,000 distinct CDR3 sequences, about 11% seen once. Input material: blood, either unsorted or a sorted T cell fraction (not recorded which). This TCR was recovered from a male donor with ankylosing spondylitis or in good health (not recorded which). The chain links TRBV20-1 to TRBJ2-3, with D perhaps TRBD2 (6 bases). CDR3 bases: TGCAGTGCTAGTAAAGGGCGGGGAAACACAGATACGCAGTATTTT. Amino acid sequence: CSASKGRGNTDTQYF.